This T cell receptor (beta chain) was retrieved from a study of cytomegalovirus exposure and HLA in healthy donors. Background on the study: Unique TCR beta sequences numbering some 120 million came from 150 million to 200 million T cells in an earlier analysis. Most genotyped donors, approximately 81% of 300 to 400, had Caucasian-associated genetic ancestry. Study-level results: The classifier reportedly diagnosed cytomegalovirus status with high sensitivity and specificity.

The PCR contained 60 Vbeta and 13 Jbeta primers. Libraries were prepared by immunoSEQ multiplex PCR; TCRdb keeps only in-frame clonotypes and omits some of them. This sample yields approximately 190,000 clones, of which 82% are seen a single time; roughly 0.097% belongs to the top ten. V was clipped by 6 bases and J by 4 bases; unmatched bases: 12. This CDR3 has 15 amino acids. Germline loops: CDR1 SNHLY, CDR2 FYNNEI. Comments on this clone: Its antigen is not identified.

Sequences were obtained from PBMCs. The V and J genes are TRBV2 and TRBJ2-7; TRBD1 matches 7 bases. The sequence derives from a boy aged 2 to 10 in good health and CMV-seronegative. CDR3 in DNA: TGTGCCAGCAGAACTCACGGGACAGCAAATTACGAGCAGTACTTC. This sequence encodes CASRTHGTANYEQYF.